This T cell receptor (beta chain) was identified during a study of OX40 agonist ivuxolimab in advanced cancers. Overall study: The dose-escalation group included hepatocellular carcinoma, melanoma, renal cell carcinoma and head and neck cancer.

Trimming removed 8 bases from V and 4 bases from J, with 9 bases in between. The CDR3 consists of 12 residues. The germline V gene has CDR1 SEHNR and CDR2 FQNEAQ (reference sequence). The table came from immunoSEQ multiplex PCR; TCRdb's copy has only in-frame clones and leaves some out. This table holds about 37,000 clones, around 80% found once. This rearrangement joins TRBV7-9 to TRBJ2-1; D remains unclear. This sample comprised CD4+ or CD8+ T cells sorted from blood, obtained in a trial of the OX40 agonist ivuxolimab. This clonotype originated in an adult with an advanced solid tumor such as melanoma, head and neck, liver or kidney cancer. CDR3 loop: CASSEIYNEQFF. CDR3 coding DNA: TGTGCCAGCTCCGAGATTTACAATGAGCAGTTCTTC.